This is a list of T cell receptor beta chains from one sample in a study of human T cells and chemical hapten exposure. TCRdb independently ran MiXCR on the RACE reads; one entry per CDR3 protein. Here the sample spans more than 90,000 distinct CDR3 sequences, 11% being singletons. Here the sequenced sample was whole blood, taken in connection with sensitization to the hapten diphenylcyclopropenone (DPC). Receptors originate from a middle-aged woman with alopecia areata. Some clones in this sample may be carry-over from other donors' samples. Each CDR3 is given with its conserved first and last residue. Each record gives: CDR3 DNA, CDR3 protein, J gene, D gene, clone size, V gene. A D gene is named only where the DNA matches it firmly. Expanded clones get a size class; other rows say once, few or many, or leave the size out.

DNA: TGTGCCAGCCAGAGCCTAGCGGGAGAGTACGAGCAGTACTTC
CDR3: CASQSLAGEYEQYF
J: TRBJ2-7
D: TRBD2
size: few
V: TRBV6-6

DNA: TGTGCCACCTCTGAGGGGGGCCGTGGCTACACCTTC
CDR3: CATSEGGRGYTF
J: TRBJ1-2
D: NA
size: NA
V: TRBV6-2/TRBV6-3

DNA: TGTGCCAGCAGCGTAGTGGGCCGTCGTTCGGGCGGGGAGCTGTTTTTT
CDR3: CASSVVGRRSGGELFF
J: TRBJ2-2
D: NA
size: few
V: TRBV9

DNA: TGTGCCAGCAGCTTAGTAGCGGGGGGGCCGGATACGCAGTATTTT
CDR3: CASSLVAGGPDTQYF
J: TRBJ2-3
D: TRBD2
size: many
V: TRBV7-3

DNA: TGTGCCAGCGGTGAGACAGGGGTCCTTTTCGAGCAGTACTTC
CDR3: CASGETGVLFEQYF
J: TRBJ2-7
D: TRBD1
size: few
V: TRBV7-9

DNA: TGCAGTGCTAGAGATTTTGGCCAGGTGAAGGCTGAAGCTTTCTTT
CDR3: CSARDFGQVKAEAFF
J: TRBJ1-1
D: NA
size: NA
V: TRBV20-1

DNA: TGTGCCTGGAGCGCCGGGACAGGGGGCAATCAGCCCCAGCATTTT
CDR3: CAWSAGTGGNQPQHF
J: TRBJ1-5
D: TRBD1
size: few
V: TRBV30

DNA: TGCAGCGTTGGGGGCGGGAGCGGAGAGACCCAGTACTTC
CDR3: CSVGGGSGETQYF
J: TRBJ2-5
D: TRBD2
size: NA
V: TRBV29-1

DNA: TGCAGCGTTGAATCGGAGACCCAGTACTTC
CDR3: CSVESETQYF
J: TRBJ2-5
D: NA
size: few
V: TRBV29-1

DNA: TGTGCCAGCAGCGACAGTACCTACGAGCAGTACTTC
CDR3: CASSDSTYEQYF
J: TRBJ2-7
D: NA
size: NA
V: TRBV6-6

DNA: TGTGCCAGTAGTACTAGGGACAGGTTGGAGACCCAGTACTTC
CDR3: CASSTRDRLETQYF
J: TRBJ2-5
D: TRBD1
size: many
V: TRBV19

DNA: TGCAGTGCTAGAGATCCCCGGGGAGACGCCCAAGAGACCCAGTACTTC
CDR3: CSARDPRGDAQETQYF
J: TRBJ2-5
D: NA
size: NA
V: TRBV20-1

DNA: TGTGCCAGCAGATGGATCGGGACAGGGGGCACCCATAGCAATCAGCCCCAGCATTTT
CDR3: CASRWIGTGGTHSNQPQHF
J: TRBJ1-5
D: TRBD1
size: many
V: TRBV6-2/TRBV6-3

DNA: TGTGCCAGCAAGAGCAGGGGCCCTCAAGAGACCCAGTACTTC
CDR3: CASKSRGPQETQYF
J: TRBJ2-5
D: NA
size: NA
V: TRBV7-2

DNA: TGTGCCAGCAGCTTATTTGGAGATACGCAGTATTTT
CDR3: CASSLFGDTQYF
J: TRBJ2-3
D: NA
size: NA
V: TRBV7-2

DNA: TGTGCCAGCAGCTCTGCGCCGACAGGGAGTGGCAACACTGAAGCTTTCTTT
CDR3: CASSSAPTGSGNTEAFF
J: TRBJ1-1
D: TRBD1
size: many
V: TRBV5-4

DNA: TGCAGCGTTGCGGGGAACAATCAGCCCCAGCATTTT
CDR3: CSVAGNNQPQHF
J: TRBJ1-5
D: NA
size: NA
V: TRBV29-1

DNA: TGCGCCAGCAGTGAGTCGGTCGGTGAGCAGTTCTTC
CDR3: CASSESVGEQFF
J: TRBJ2-1
D: NA
size: many
V: TRBV10-1

DNA: TGTGCCAGCAGGCAGCCACCGGGACAGGGCCAAGAGACCCAGTACTTC
CDR3: CASRQPPGQGQETQYF
J: TRBJ2-5
D: TRBD1
size: many
V: TRBV7-8

DNA: TGCAGCGTTGTACAGGGAAGGTGGAATGAGCAGTTCTTC
CDR3: CSVVQGRWNEQFF
J: TRBJ2-1
D: NA
size: NA
V: TRBV29-1

DNA: TGCAGCGTGAAGGAGTCCTACAATGAGCAGTTCTTC
CDR3: CSVKESYNEQFF
J: TRBJ2-1
D: NA
size: NA
V: TRBV29-1

DNA: TGTGCCAGCAGTTTTGGGACAGGCCGCAATCAGCCCCAGCATTTT
CDR3: CASSFGTGRNQPQHF
J: TRBJ1-5
D: TRBD1
size: NA
V: TRBV28

DNA: TGTGCCAGCAGTTACGCGGGGGACTATGGCTACACCTTC
CDR3: CASSYAGDYGYTF
J: TRBJ1-2
D: NA
size: few
V: TRBV6-2/TRBV6-3

DNA: TGTGCCAGCAGTTACTCGAGGGTAGCGGGAGAGAGGGAGCAGTACTTC
CDR3: CASSYSRVAGEREQYF
J: TRBJ2-7
D: TRBD2
size: few
V: TRBV6-6

DNA: TGCAGTGCTAGAGATGCCCCGGGACAGGGAGCATCCTATGGCTACACCTTC
CDR3: CSARDAPGQGASYGYTF
J: TRBJ1-2
D: TRBD1
size: few
V: TRBV20-1

DNA: TGCAGTGCTAGAGATCTAGTGTACGAGCAGTACTTC
CDR3: CSARDLVYEQYF
J: TRBJ2-7
D: NA
size: many
V: TRBV20-1

DNA: TGTGCCATCAGTGATGGGGGAGGGACAGATACGCAGTATTTT
CDR3: CAISDGGGTDTQYF
J: TRBJ2-3
D: TRBD2
size: once
V: TRBV10-3

DNA: TGTGCCAGCAGCCCAGGGACTAGCGGGTACAATGAGCAGTTCTTC
CDR3: CASSPGTSGYNEQFF
J: TRBJ2-1
D: TRBD2
size: many
V: TRBV11-2

DNA: TGTGCCAGCAGTTTCGGGACAGCCACCGGGGAGCTGTTTTTT
CDR3: CASSFGTATGELFF
J: TRBJ2-2
D: TRBD1
size: many
V: TRBV28

DNA: TGTGCCAGCAGTTTGGGGCAGGGTTTCAATGAGCAGTTCTTC
CDR3: CASSLGQGFNEQFF
J: TRBJ2-1
D: NA
size: few
V: TRBV12-3/TRBV12-4

DNA: TGTGCCAGCAGTGAAGAACGAGATCAGCCCCAGCATTTT
CDR3: CASSEERDQPQHF
J: TRBJ1-5
D: NA
size: many
V: TRBV6-1

DNA: TGCAGCGTGGGGACCGGCGGAGGTTACAATGAGCAGTTCTTC
CDR3: CSVGTGGGYNEQFF
J: TRBJ2-1
D: NA
size: many
V: TRBV29-1

DNA: TGTGCCAGCAGTGTGAGAGGCGTTACTGAAGCTTTCTTT
CDR3: CASSVRGVTEAFF
J: TRBJ1-1
D: NA
size: many
V: TRBV2

DNA: TGTGCCAGCAGTTTAGGGGGGCGAAAGGGGGTAGAGCCCCAGCATTTT
CDR3: CASSLGGRKGVEPQHF
J: TRBJ1-5
D: NA
size: NA
V: TRBV12-3/TRBV12-4

DNA: TGTGCCAGCAGGGGGCCGTTAAGCACAGATACGCAGTATTTT
CDR3: CASRGPLSTDTQYF
J: TRBJ2-3
D: NA
size: few
V: TRBV27

DNA: TGTGCCAGCAGCGGGGGACCTCTAGGCTACGAGCAGTACTTC
CDR3: CASSGGPLGYEQYF
J: TRBJ2-7
D: NA
size: many
V: TRBV5-4

DNA: TGTGCCAGCAGCTTGGCGGATCGAGGCTACACCTTC
CDR3: CASSLADRGYTF
J: TRBJ1-2
D: NA
size: NA
V: TRBV7-9

DNA: TGTGCCAGCAGTTACTATGGGTTAGAGACCCAGTACTTC
CDR3: CASSYYGLETQYF
J: TRBJ2-5
D: NA
size: NA
V: TRBV6-5

DNA: TGTGCCAGCAGTCAACATCAGGGTTCCCCATTCTTT
CDR3: CASSQHQGSPFF
J: TRBJ1-1
D: NA
size: NA
V: TRBV2

DNA: TGTGCCAGCAGTAAAAACAGGGGTGGAATTACTGAAGCTTTCTTT
CDR3: CASSKNRGGITEAFF
J: TRBJ1-1
D: TRBD1
size: few
V: TRBV6-1

DNA: TGTGCCAGCAGTTTTACACCCTCCGGCCTCGATGAGCAGTTCTTC
CDR3: CASSFTPSGLDEQFF
J: TRBJ2-1
D: NA
size: many
V: TRBV27

DNA: TGCGCCAGCAGTGAGCCAGGACTAGTTCTCTACGAGCAGTACTTC
CDR3: CASSEPGLVLYEQYF
J: TRBJ2-7
D: TRBD2
size: few
V: TRBV10-2

DNA: TGTGCCAGCAGCCCTCTAAACAGGGGTTATAGCAATCAGCCCCAGCATTTT
CDR3: CASSPLNRGYSNQPQHF
J: TRBJ1-5
D: TRBD1
size: many
V: TRBV27

DNA: TGTGCCAGCAGCTTCTTACACGGGGGCGAAAAACTGTTTTTT
CDR3: CASSFLHGGEKLFF
J: TRBJ1-4
D: NA
size: many
V: TRBV7-9

DNA: TGTGCCAGTAGTATAGACGTGCAGGGAGGGTCACCCCTCCACTTT
CDR3: CASSIDVQGGSPLHF
J: TRBJ1-6
D: NA
size: many
V: TRBV19

DNA: TGTGCCAGCAGCCAGTGGGGGCCGGGGAATGAGCAGTTCTTC
CDR3: CASSQWGPGNEQFF
J: TRBJ2-1
D: NA
size: many
V: TRBV11-3

DNA: TGCGCCAGCAGCCCGGAGGGAACAGGGAGGCGGTACGAGCAGTACTTC
CDR3: CASSPEGTGRRYEQYF
J: TRBJ2-7
D: NA
size: NA
V: TRBV4-1

DNA: TGCAGCGTTGGCCCCAGCCGAAACACCATATATTTT
CDR3: CSVGPSRNTIYF
J: TRBJ1-3
D: NA
size: many
V: TRBV29-1

DNA: TGCAGTGCTAACTCGGACTACTCTAGCACAGATACGCAGTATTTT
CDR3: CSANSDYSSTDTQYF
J: TRBJ2-3
D: NA
size: many
V: TRBV20-1

DNA: TGCGCCAGCAGCCGGTCGGGCCCCAATGAGCAGTTCTTC
CDR3: CASSRSGPNEQFF
J: TRBJ2-1
D: NA
size: NA
V: TRBV4-3

DNA: TGTGCCAGCAGCGCCTTACATGGAGCTTCACCCCTCCACTTT
CDR3: CASSALHGASPLHF
J: TRBJ1-6
D: NA
size: NA
V: TRBV7-2

DNA: TGTGCCAGCAGCCGCGACTCCGGGACTAAGGATTTT
CDR3: CASSRDSGTKDF
J: TRBJ2-3
D: TRBD2
size: NA
V: TRBV12-3/TRBV12-4

DNA: TGTGCCAGCAGTTACGAGGGCAGGGCGGCGGGGGCCAACGTCCTGACTTTC
CDR3: CASSYEGRAAGANVLTF
J: TRBJ2-6
D: NA
size: NA
V: TRBV6-5

DNA: TGTGCCTGGAGGGCGGGGTTCGGCTATGGCTACACCTTC
CDR3: CAWRAGFGYGYTF
J: TRBJ1-2
D: NA
size: NA
V: TRBV30

DNA: TGTGCCAGCAGTTTATTATCCGGGGTCCAAGAGACCCAGTACTTC
CDR3: CASSLLSGVQETQYF
J: TRBJ2-5
D: NA
size: NA
V: TRBV12-3/TRBV12-4

DNA: TGTGCCAGCAGCCAGCAGTCGGGAAATTACAATGAGCAGTTCTTC
CDR3: CASSQQSGNYNEQFF
J: TRBJ2-1
D: NA
size: NA
V: TRBV4-2

DNA: TGTGCCAGCAGTTTAAGAGGGTTGACCGGGGAGCTGTTTTTT
CDR3: CASSLRGLTGELFF
J: TRBJ2-2
D: NA
size: many
V: TRBV12-3/TRBV12-4

DNA: TGTGCCATCCGAACAGGAGAGAATCAGCCCCAGCATTTT
CDR3: CAIRTGENQPQHF
J: TRBJ1-5
D: NA
size: NA
V: TRBV10-3

DNA: TGTGCCAGCAGCCTGTACGGAGACACATCGGTTACGCAGTATTTT
CDR3: CASSLYGDTSVTQYF
J: TRBJ2-3
D: NA
size: many
V: TRBV11-2